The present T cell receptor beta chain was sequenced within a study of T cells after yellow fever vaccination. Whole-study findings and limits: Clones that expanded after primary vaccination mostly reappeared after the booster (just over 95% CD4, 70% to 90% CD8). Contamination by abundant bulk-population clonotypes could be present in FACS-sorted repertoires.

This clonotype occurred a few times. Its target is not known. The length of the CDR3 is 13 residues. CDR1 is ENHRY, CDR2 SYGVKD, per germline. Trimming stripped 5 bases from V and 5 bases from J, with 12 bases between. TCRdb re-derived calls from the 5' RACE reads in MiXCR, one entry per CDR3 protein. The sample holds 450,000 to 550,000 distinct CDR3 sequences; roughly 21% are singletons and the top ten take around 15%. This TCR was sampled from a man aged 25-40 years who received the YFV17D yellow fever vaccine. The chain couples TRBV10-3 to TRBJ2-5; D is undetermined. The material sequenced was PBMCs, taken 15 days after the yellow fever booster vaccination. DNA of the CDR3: TGTGCCATCAGTTCGTCCGCCGGGGAGACCCAGTACTTC. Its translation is CAISSSAGETQYF.